This record looks at one TCR beta chain sequence and its context. The antigen is undetermined. The sample originates from a study of monozygotic twins with inflammatory bowel disease. General observations from the study: On the inverse Simpson index, IBD patients scored lower for TCRbeta diversity than healthy co-twins. Separate T cell subtypes could not be resolved from one another.

TCRdb processed the 5' RACE reads again and assigns one entry to each CDR3 protein, with no DNA. Here the sample table reports about 300,000 distinct CDR3 sequences. This CDR3 comprises 16 residues. Germline V lookup: CDR1 LNHDA, CDR2 SQIVND (reference sequence). The clonotype comes from a human donor with ulcerative colitis or Crohn's disease, or a healthy co-twin of an affected twin (not recorded which). The sample was blood. The chain links TRBV19 to TRBJ1-1. The CDR3 here is CASSPGGAHANTEAFF.